These 10 T cell receptor beta chains originate from one sample sequenced in a study of shared T cell receptors in the human thymus. Profiling relied on immunoSEQ multiplex PCR, and the TCRdb table lists in-frame clones only, not all of them. The sample yields about 380,000 clones, just under 95% seen once. Sequenced sample: thymocytes. These receptors came from a human donor.

This rearrangement joins TRBV28 to TRBJ2-2; 10 nucleotides line up with TRBD1. The junction had 12 bases not matched to a gene; V was cut back by 4 bases and J by 1 base. Germline V gene sequence: CDR1 MDHEN, CDR2 SYDVKM. The CDR3 is 19 residues long. The CDR3 coding sequence is TGTGCCAGCAGTTCCCCGGTCAGAGACAGGGGGCGGAACACCGGGGAGCTGTTTTTT. Residues: CASSSPVRDRGRNTGELFF.

This chain joins TRBV7-6 and TRBJ2-3; D is unresolved. CDR3 length: 14 residues. Trimming left V 5 bases short and J 1 base short, with 10 bases between. Germline V CDR1 and CDR2: SGHVS, FNYEAQ. The CDR3 DNA is TGTGCCAGCAGCCGTGGGCTAGGCACAGATACGCAGTATTTT. Its protein is CASSRGLGTDTQYF. Filled out from reference TRBV7-6 and TRBJ2-3, the complete variable domain reads GAGVSQSPRYKVTKRGQDVALRCDPISGHVSLYWYRQALGQGPEFLTYFNYEAQQDKSGLPNDRFSAERPEGSISTLTIQRTEQRDSAMYRCASSRGLGTDTQYFGPGTRLTVL.

The rearrangement links TRBV2 to TRBJ1-2; unclear D gene. CDR1 and CDR2 (germline): SNHLY, FYNNEI. V was clipped by 6 bases and J by 5 bases, with 16 bases between them. The CDR3 sequence is 14 residues long. The CDR3 here is CASRPRPYQYGYTF. In DNA, the CDR3 is TGTGCCAGCAGACCACGACCCTACCAATATGGCTACACCTTC. The full variable domain, completed using reference TRBV2 and TRBJ1-2, is EPEVTQTPSHQVTQMGQEVILRCVPISNHLYFYWYRQILGQKVEFLVSFYNNEISEKSEIFDDQFSVERPDGSNFTLKIRSTKLEDSAMYFCASRPRPYQYGYTFGSGTRLTVV.

The chain has TRBV19 and TRBJ2-3; TRBD2 agrees at 7 bases. Germline loops: CDR1 LNHDA, CDR2 SQIVND (reference sequence). Losses at the gene ends were 0 bases for V and 1 base for J; bases not matched to a gene: 1. The CDR3 extends over 15 amino acids. This CDR3 is CASSIEAGGTDTQYF. The CDR3 nucleotides read TGTGCCAGTAGTATAGAGGCGGGGGGCACAGATACGCAGTATTTT.

V gene TRBV29-1 combines with J gene TRBJ2-7; D might be TRBD1 (5 bases). The CDR3 runs to 15 residues. Germline CDR1 is SQVTM and CDR2 is ANQGSEA. The V end was cut by 0 bases, the J end by 5 bases, with 17 bases between. CDR3 in DNA: TGCAGCGTTGAAGAGGTGGCAGGGATGTTCCACGAGCAGTACTTC. Amino acid sequence: CSVEEVAGMFHEQYF.

The rearrangement uses TRBV25-1 and TRBJ2-7, with 9 bases lining up with TRBD1. V lost 4 bases to trimming and J lost 1 base; unmatched junction nucleotides: 5. Per the germline V gene, CDR1 is MGHDK and CDR2 is SYGVNS. The CDR3 consists of 15 residues. CDR3 nucleotide sequence: TGTGCCAGCAGTGGAAGGACAGGGGATTCCTACGAGCAGTACTTC. Its protein product is CASSGRTGDSYEQYF.

The chain carries TRBV27 and TRBJ2-1; no clear D. The length of the CDR3 is 15 residues. Per germline, CDR1 MNHEY and CDR2 SMNVEV (reference sequence). V gave up 5 bases and J gave up 0 bases, with 11 bases separating them. This CDR3 reads CASSRPQASYNEQFF. The CDR3 DNA sequence: TGTGCCAGCAGTCGCCCCCAGGCCTCCTACAATGAGCAGTTCTTC.

This chain connects TRBV18 to TRBJ2-3, with 8 bases that match TRBD2. The trim removed 7 bases at V and 1 base at J, leaving 22 bases unmatched. The CDR3 length is 20 residues. Germline CDR1 reads KGHSH; CDR2 reads LQKENI. The CDR3 here is CASFRPAPSEREWGTDTQYF. CDR3 nucleotides: TGTGCCAGCTTCAGGCCCGCCCCTTCGGAGCGGGAGTGGGGCACAGATACGCAGTATTTT.

This chain links TRBV14 with TRBJ1-2; TRBD1 aligns across 9 bases. The length of the CDR3 is 16 residues. CDR1 and CDR2 from the germline V gene are SGHDN and FVKESK. V dropped 1 base and J dropped 5; count of bases not matched to a gene: 8. DNA for the CDR3: TGTGCCAGCAGCCAAGTTGTGGGACAGGGTGGTTATGGCTACACCTTC. This translates into CASSQVVGQGGYGYTF. The entire variable domain, with the rest obtained from reference TRBV14 and TRBJ1-2, is as follows: EAGVTQFPSHSVIEKGQTVTLRCDPISGHDNLYWYRRVMGKEIKFLLHFVKESKQDESGMPNNRFLAERTGGTYSTLKVQPAELEDSGVYFCASSQVVGQGGYGYTFGSGTRLTVV.

The CDR3 here is CASSVGQGPNYGYTF. CDR3 DNA: TGTGCCAGCAGCGTAGGGCAGGGCCCTAACTATGGCTACACCTTC. V gene TRBV9 combines with J gene TRBJ1-2; tentatively, D is TRBD1 (5 bases). V shed 0 bases and J shed 0 bases, with 9 bases lying between them. The V gene's germline CDR1 is SGDLS and CDR2 YYNGEE. The CDR3 length is 15 residues.